This TCR beta chain was recovered during a study of CD8+CD57+ T cells in acquired aplastic anemia. This clonotype was seen repeatedly, ten times or more. Germline V lookup: CDR1 SGHTA, CDR2 FQGNSA. The CDR3 is made up of 14 amino acids. V shed 6 bases and J 6 bases; nucleotides not matched to a gene: 4. The template for TCR beta VDJ and CDR3 sequence profiling was genomic DNA. Via MiXCR, TCRdb re-called the reads, giving one row per CDR3 protein. The sample carries roughly 150,000 distinct CDR3 sequences, around 48% recorded once. Sequencing was done on patients that had shown CD8+CD57+ cell expansion by flow cytometry.

Sequenced material: sorted CD4+, CD8+, or CD8+CD57+ T cells (not recorded which) from PBMCs. The chain carries TRBV7-2 and TRBJ2-1, with 11 bases matching TRBD1. The TCR comes from a human donor with aplastic anemia. CDR3 DNA: TGTGCCAGCAGAGGACAGGGGGCTTCCAATGAGCAGTTCTTC. As protein: CASRGQGASNEQFF.